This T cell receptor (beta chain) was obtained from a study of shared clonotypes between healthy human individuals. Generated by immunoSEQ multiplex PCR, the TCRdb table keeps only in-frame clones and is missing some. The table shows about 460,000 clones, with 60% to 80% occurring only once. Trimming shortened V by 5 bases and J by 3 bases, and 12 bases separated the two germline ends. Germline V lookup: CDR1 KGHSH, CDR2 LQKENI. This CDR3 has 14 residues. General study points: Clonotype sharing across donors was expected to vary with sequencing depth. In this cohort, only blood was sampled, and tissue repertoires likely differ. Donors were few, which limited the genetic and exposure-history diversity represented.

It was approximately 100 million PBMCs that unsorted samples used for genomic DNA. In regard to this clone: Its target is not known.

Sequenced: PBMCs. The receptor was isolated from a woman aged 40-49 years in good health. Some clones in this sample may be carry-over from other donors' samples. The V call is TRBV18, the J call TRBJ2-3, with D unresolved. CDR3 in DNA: TGTGCCAGCTCAGGTCGAACCCGAACAGATACGCAGTATTTT. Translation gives CASSGRTRTDTQYF.